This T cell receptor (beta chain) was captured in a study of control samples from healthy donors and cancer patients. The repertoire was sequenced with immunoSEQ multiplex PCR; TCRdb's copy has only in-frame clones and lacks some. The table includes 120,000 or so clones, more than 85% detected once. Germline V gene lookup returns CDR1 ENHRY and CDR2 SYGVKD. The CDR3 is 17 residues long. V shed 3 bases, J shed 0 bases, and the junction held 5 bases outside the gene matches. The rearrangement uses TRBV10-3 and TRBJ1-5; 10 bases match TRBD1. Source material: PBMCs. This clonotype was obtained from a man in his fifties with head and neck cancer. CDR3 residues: CAISERGTGVSNQPQHF. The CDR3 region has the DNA TGTGCCATCAGTGAACGAGGGACAGGGGTTAGCAATCAGCCCCAGCATTTT.